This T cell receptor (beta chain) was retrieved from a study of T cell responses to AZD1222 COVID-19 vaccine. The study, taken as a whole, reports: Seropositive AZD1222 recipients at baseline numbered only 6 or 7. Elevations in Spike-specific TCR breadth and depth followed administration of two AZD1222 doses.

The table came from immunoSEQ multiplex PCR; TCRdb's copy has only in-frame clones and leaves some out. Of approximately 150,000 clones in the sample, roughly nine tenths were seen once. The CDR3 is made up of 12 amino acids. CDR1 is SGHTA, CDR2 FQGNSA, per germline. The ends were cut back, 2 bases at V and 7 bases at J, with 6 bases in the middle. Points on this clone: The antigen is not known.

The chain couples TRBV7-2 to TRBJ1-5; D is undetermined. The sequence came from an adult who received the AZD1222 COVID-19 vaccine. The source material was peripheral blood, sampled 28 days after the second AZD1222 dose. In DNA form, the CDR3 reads TGTGCCAGCAGCTTAAGAGGGCAGCCCCAGCATTTT. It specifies CASSLRGQPQHF.